Listed below are T cell receptor beta chains from one sample, sequenced in a study of blood T cell repertoires in COVID-19. Generated by immunoSEQ multiplex PCR, the TCRdb table keeps only in-frame clones and is missing some. The table includes approximately 140,000 clones, 84% detected once. Sequencing used peripheral blood. The receptors originated from a human donor in a cohort sampled during active COVID-19. Each CDR3 is given with its conserved first and last residue. Each record gives: J gene, clone size, CDR3 length, D gene, V gene, CDR3 protein, CDR3 DNA. The D gene is left open where the match is weak. Rows may omit the clone size; those that give it use once, few, many or a size class.

J: TRBJ2-5; size: NA; length: 14; D: NA; V: TRBV25-1; CDR3: CASSESKVAETQYF; DNA: TGTGCCAGCAGTGAATCGAAAGTGGCCGAGACCCAGTACTTC
J: TRBJ1-6; size: NA; length: 15; D: TRBD1; V: TRBV6-5; CDR3: CASRGTALNNSPLHF; DNA: TGTGCCAGCAGGGGGACAGCTCTAAATAATTCACCCCTCCACTTT
J: TRBJ1-2; size: NA; length: 14; D: NA; V: TRBV6-5; CDR3: CASSRRAGVDGYTF; DNA: TGTGCCAGCAGTAGGAGGGCAGGAGTGGATGGCTACACCTTC
J: TRBJ2-2; size: NA; length: 15; D: TRBD1; V: TRBV13; CDR3: CASSLRGHQTGELFF; DNA: TGTGCCAGCAGCCTCAGGGGGCATCAAACCGGGGAGCTGTTTTTT
J: TRBJ2-1; size: NA; length: 18; D: TRBD2; V: TRBV7-8; CDR3: CASSLTSGGASSYNEQFF; DNA: TGTGCCAGCAGCTTGACTAGCGGGGGGGCCTCGTCCTACAATGAGCAGTTCTTC
J: TRBJ2-1; size: NA; length: 14; D: NA; V: TRBV6-6; CDR3: CASRWQGLYNEQFF; DNA: TGTGCCAGCCGATGGCAGGGGCTTTACAATGAGCAGTTCTTC
J: TRBJ2-5; size: NA; length: 15; D: NA; V: TRBV6-5; CDR3: CASSYPGRRGETQYF; DNA: TGTGCCAGCAGTTACCCGGGACGGCGGGGAGAGACCCAGTACTTC
J: TRBJ2-7; size: NA; length: 15; D: TRBD1; V: TRBV5-1; CDR3: CASSWTMTGGYEQYF; DNA: TGCGCCAGCAGCTGGACCATGACAGGGGGCTACGAGCAGTACTTC
J: TRBJ2-7; size: NA; length: 13; D: TRBD1; V: TRBV5-6; CDR3: CASSKDRTYEQYF; DNA: TGTGCCAGCAGCAAGGACAGGACCTACGAGCAGTACTTC
J: TRBJ2-3; size: once; length: 15; D: NA; V: TRBV7-8; CDR3: CASSSTGSRTDTQYF; DNA: TGTGCCAGCAGCTCTACAGGGTCCCGGACAGATACGCAGTATTTT
J: TRBJ2-3; size: few; length: 15; D: TRBD2; V: TRBV19; CDR3: CASSRPGGPTDTQYF; DNA: TGTGCCAGTAGTAGGCCGGGGGGTCCCACAGATACGCAGTATTTT
J: TRBJ2-7; size: NA; length: 14; D: TRBD1; V: TRBV6-5; CDR3: CASRTGQGTYEQYF; DNA: TGTGCCAGCAGAACGGGACAGGGGACCTACGAGCAGTACTTC
J: TRBJ1-1; size: NA; length: 13; D: TRBD1; V: TRBV10-3; CDR3: CAISRDRNTEAFF; DNA: TGTGCCATCAGCAGGGACAGAAACACTGAAGCTTTCTTT
J: TRBJ2-5; size: NA; length: 15; D: NA; V: TRBV7-3; CDR3: CASSPTLTDQETQYF; DNA: TGTGCCAGCAGCCCCACCCTGACAGACCAAGAGACCCAGTACTTC
J: TRBJ2-2; size: NA; length: 16; D: NA; V: TRBV6-2/TRBV6-3; CDR3: CASSYDQRRGTGELFF; DNA: TGTGCCAGCAGTTACGACCAGCGGCGGGGCACCGGGGAGCTGTTTTTT
J: TRBJ1-2; size: once; length: 16; D: NA; V: TRBV5-5; CDR3: CASSLEGTRPRYGYTF; DNA: TGTGCCAGCAGCTTGGAGGGGACACGGCCCCGCTATGGCTACACCTTC
J: TRBJ2-7; size: NA; length: 15; D: NA; V: TRBV6-5; CDR3: CASQKAGRGSYEQYF; DNA: TGTGCCAGCCAAAAGGCGGGGAGGGGGAGCTACGAGCAGTACTTC
J: TRBJ1-1; size: once; length: 14; D: NA; V: TRBV28; CDR3: CASRASTENTEAFF; DNA: TGTGCCAGCAGGGCCTCGACTGAGAACACTGAAGCTTTCTTT
J: TRBJ1-4; size: NA; length: 15; D: NA; V: TRBV7-2; CDR3: CASRQGKGANEKLFF; DNA: TGTGCCAGCAGGCAGGGGAAGGGGGCTAATGAAAAACTGTTTTTT
J: TRBJ1-4; size: NA; length: 14; D: NA; V: TRBV27; CDR3: CASRPTATNEKLFF; DNA: TGTGCCAGCAGACCGACAGCAACTAATGAAAAACTGTTTTTT
J: TRBJ1-3; size: NA; length: 15; D: NA; V: TRBV28; CDR3: CASSLLHSSGNTIYF; DNA: TGTGCCAGCAGTTTATTACACAGCTCTGGAAACACCATATATTTT
J: TRBJ1-1; size: NA; length: 15; D: NA; V: TRBV30; CDR3: CAFGVKTGMNTEAFF; DNA: TGTGCCTTTGGGGTGAAAACAGGGATGAACACTGAAGCTTTCTTT
J: TRBJ1-2; size: NA; length: 15; D: NA; V: TRBV19; CDR3: CASARSVREGYGYTF; DNA: TGTGCCAGTGCCCGCTCTGTCAGGGAGGGCTATGGCTACACCTTC
J: TRBJ2-5; size: once; length: 14; D: TRBD2; V: TRBV4-1; CDR3: CASSLPRGEGPQYF; DNA: TGCGCCAGCAGTCTCCCCCGGGGGGAGGGGCCCCAGTACTTC
J: TRBJ1-1; size: NA; length: 13; D: NA; V: TRBV12-3/TRBV12-4; CDR3: CASSLVGGTEAFF; DNA: TGTGCCAGCAGTTTAGTGGGGGGCACTGAAGCTTTCTTT
J: TRBJ1-5; size: NA; length: 14; D: NA; V: TRBV6-5; CDR3: CASSQGFSNQPQHF; DNA: TGTGCCAGCAGCCAGGGTTTTAGCAATCAGCCCCAGCATTTT
J: TRBJ1-4; size: NA; length: 15; D: NA; V: TRBV28; CDR3: CASSPHRALNEKLFF; DNA: TGTGCCAGCAGTCCGCACAGGGCCTTAAATGAAAAACTGTTTTTT
J: TRBJ2-1; size: NA; length: 16; D: TRBD2; V: TRBV6-1; CDR3: CASSDLLAGPYNEQFF; DNA: TGTGCCAGCAGTGACCTACTAGCGGGCCCCTACAATGAGCAGTTCTTC
J: TRBJ2-1; size: NA; length: 15; D: NA; V: TRBV19; CDR3: CASTPPGGLGNEQFF; DNA: TGTGCCAGTACCCCTCCGGGGGGCCTGGGGAATGAGCAGTTCTTC
J: TRBJ1-5; size: NA; length: 12; D: NA; V: TRBV6-8; CDR3: CATGLCNQPQHF; DNA: TGTGCCACCGGTCTTTGCAATCAGCCCCAGCATTTT
J: TRBJ1-3; size: NA; length: 16; D: NA; V: TRBV6-5; CDR3: CASSSPGEPQPNTIYF; DNA: TGTGCCAGCAGTTCTCCAGGGGAACCTCAGCCAAACACCATATATTTT
J: TRBJ2-1; size: NA; length: 14; D: NA; V: TRBV6-2/TRBV6-3; CDR3: CASSYAESYNEQFF; DNA: TGTGCCAGCAGTTACGCGGAATCCTACAATGAGCAGTTCTTC
J: TRBJ1-5; size: NA; length: 13; D: NA; V: TRBV12-3/TRBV12-4; CDR3: CASRAFSNQPQHF; DNA: TGTGCCAGCAGGGCTTTTAGCAATCAGCCCCAGCATTTT
J: TRBJ2-1; size: NA; length: 13; D: NA; V: TRBV6-5; CDR3: CASRRRQSPGQFF; DNA: TGTGCCAGCAGACGCAGACAGTCCCCAGGGCAGTTCTTC
J: TRBJ2-5; size: NA; length: 13; D: NA; V: TRBV18; CDR3: CASSPRGKETQYF; DNA: TGTGCCAGCTCACCTAGGGGAAAAGAGACCCAGTACTTC
J: TRBJ1-1; size: once; length: 15; D: TRBD1; V: TRBV5-1; CDR3: CASSLGTGGTTEAFF; DNA: TGCGCCAGCAGCTTGGGGACAGGGGGAACAACTGAAGCTTTCTTT
J: TRBJ1-2; size: NA; length: 12; D: NA; V: TRBV3-1/TRBV3-2; CDR3: CASSLTSYGYTF; DNA: TGTGCCAGCAGCCTTACTTCATATGGCTACACCTTC
J: TRBJ1-2; size: NA; length: 14; D: NA; V: TRBV7-9; CDR3: CASSLGGQPLGYTF; DNA: TGTGCCAGCAGCTTAGGGGGCCAGCCCTTGGGCTACACCTTC
J: TRBJ1-1; size: NA; length: 14; D: NA; V: TRBV10-3; CDR3: CAISESALNTEAFF; DNA: TGTGCCATCAGTGAAAGTGCGTTGAACACTGAAGCTTTCTTT
J: TRBJ2-5; size: few; length: 12; D: NA; V: TRBV28; CDR3: CASSLTRETQYF; DNA: TGTGCCAGCAGCTTGACTAGAGAGACCCAGTACTTC
J: TRBJ1-2; size: NA; length: 13; D: NA; V: TRBV6-5; CDR3: CASSYGEKYGYTF; DNA: TGTGCCAGCAGTTATGGGGAGAAATATGGCTACACCTTC
J: TRBJ2-2; size: few; length: 10; D: NA; V: TRBV7-8; CDR3: CATGTGELFF; DNA: TGTGCCACCGGGACCGGGGAGCTGTTTTTT